This T cell receptor (beta chain) was sequenced during a study of identical twins (dated by TCRdb to the mid-2010s). In the study overall: To test whether fetal clonotypes persist, the study used deep sequencing on TCR alpha and beta repertoires from monozygotic twins, unrelated adults of various ages, and cord blood. Replicate twin experiments were performed at different times using different library preparation protocols to rule out contamination.

What the work shows at the level of the full study, not this receptor alone: Because the same donors could not be followed over many years, the conclusions relied on cross-sectional statistical analysis. The excess sharing between twins in beta out-of-frame sequences was weaker because fewer shared sequences reduced the signal-to-noise ratio. Fewer insertions were carried by abundant cord blood beta clonotypes; a weaker similar trend was observed in young adult naive repertoires, while no such trend was observed in memory repertoires. Compared with coincidental sharing between unrelated individuals, out-of-frame TCR alpha sequences shared between twins had an excess of sequences with low generation probability. Invariant T cells such as MAIT and iNKT could partly confound zero-insertion analyses, though diverse VJ usage argued against this for most clonotypes. Out-of-frame TCR alpha sharing in monozygotic twins was systematically underestimated by recombination models, whereas sharing between unrelated individuals was in agreement with the recombination models.

Every donor was a healthy Caucasian. The library was prepared using 5' RACE. The listed sequencing device is Illumina HiSeq 2000. Template switching added a universal primer binding site, and the final cDNA carried a unique molecular identifier that allowed TCR cDNA molecules to be counted accurately. Specific primers in the conserved constant-segment region were used to synthesize first-strand cDNA for TCR alpha and beta chains. To control for contamination, each cDNA library was double barcoded with a SMART-Mk sample barcode plus Illumina barcodes. TruSeq adapter sequences along with Illumina sample barcodes were introduced in two successive PCR steps. The Illumina HiSeq platform was used with custom primers to sequence TCR alpha and beta cDNA libraries. The study's own analysis went as follows. MiGEC processed the raw reads to extract unique molecular identifiers, while MiXCR was used to determine the CDR3 positions. For each individual, recombination models were inferred using an EM algorithm with the repgenHMM and IGoR tools. Shared clonotype analysis was performed with the tcR package in R, normalizing sharing by the product of cloneset sizes. To study raw recombination free of thymic and clonal selection effects, out-of-frame nonproductive sequences were analyzed. TCRdb itself trimmed the public reads at Q25 with fastp, ran MiXCR and retained productive beta chains. Each CDR3 protein gets just one entry, which takes the most common genes and DNA from the rows behind it. What appears here as the V and J calls and clone size reflects TCRdb's work, not the paper's. The sample records 1,800,000 or so distinct CDR3 sequences, about 31% of which are singletons. The top ten clones comprise more than 0.25% of the sample.

There are many counts of this clonotype. No antigen is known for it. No much larger clone is present one base from it, and per-base qualities are unavailable. V was cut back by 8 bases and J by 1 base, leaving a gap of 9 bases between them. Reading from cysteine to phenylalanine, the CDR3 counts 12 amino acids. The entry retains the CDR3 DNA only, 36 bases that are in frame from base 1. Sequences LGHNA (CDR1) and YNFKEQ (CDR2) are obtained from the germline V gene. The V gene is TRBV4-2 and the J gene is TRBJ2-7; TRBD2 could be the D gene, as 5 bases match. The source of this sequence is a newborn girl in good health. The sample taken for sequencing was cord blood. The CDR3 protein is CASGRGSYEQYF. The nucleotide sequence is TGTGCCAGCGGACGGGGTTCCTACGAGCAGTACTTC.